At least ten counts were recorded for the clone carrying this TCR beta chain. The data were obtained in a study of early T cells in non-severe SARS-CoV-2 infection. Turning to the study itself: Bulk RNA isolated from unsorted whole blood underwent sequencing; chains were not paired.

CDR1 is PRHDT and CDR2 is FYEKMQ in the germline V gene (reference sequence). V was pared by 5 bases and J by 5 bases, with 12 bases between. The length of the CDR3 is 13 residues. TCRdb itself ran the 5' RACE reads through MiXCR, one entry per CDR3 protein. The data show approximately 19,000 distinct CDR3 sequences, roughly 5.1% seen once. Specimen: whole blood. This clonotype originated in an adult who was a healthcare worker with PCR-confirmed SARS-CoV-2 infection or an uninfected control (not recorded which). The J gene is TRBJ1-1, the V gene TRBV13; D is perhaps TRBD1 (5 bases). CDR3 amino acids: CASSTTRGTEAFF. DNA of the CDR3: TGTGCCAGCAGCACGACGAGGGGAACTGAAGCTTTCTTT.